Listed below are T cell receptor beta chains from one sample, sequenced in a study of OX40 agonist ivuxolimab in advanced cancers. TCRdb's table, derived via immunoSEQ multiplex PCR, lists solely in-frame clones and lacks some. The sample includes roughly 40,000 clones, approximately 81% of them seen just once. The specimen was CD4+ or CD8+ T cells sorted from blood, collected in a trial of the OX40 agonist ivuxolimab. Receptors were obtained from an adult with an advanced solid tumor such as melanoma, head and neck, liver or kidney cancer. Both conserved end residues are part of each CDR3. Fields, in order: clone size, J gene, D gene, V gene, CDR3 protein, CDR3 DNA. The D gene is left open where the match is weak. Clone size appears in some rows only: once, few, many, or a class for an expanded clone.

-	TRBJ1-1	-	TRBV2	CASSQVSGKMNTEAFF	TGTGCCAGCAGTCAGGTTTCAGGGAAAATGAACACTGAAGCTTTCTTT
once	TRBJ1-1	-	TRBV27	CASSFGGENTEAFF	TGTGCCAGCAGTTTTGGAGGGGAGAACACTGAAGCTTTCTTT
-	TRBJ2-3	TRBD1	TRBV9	CASSAGAGTGPQDTQYF	TGTGCCAGCAGCGCGGGAGCCGGGACAGGGCCCCAAGATACGCAGTATTTT
once	TRBJ1-2	-	TRBV10-3	CAISELGGPPLPSWDDGYTF	TGTGCCATCAGTGAGTTGGGGGGGCCCCCCTTGCCGTCGTGGGATGATGGCTACACCTTC
-	TRBJ2-7	-	TRBV27	CASSLGGDEQYF	TGTGCCAGCAGTTTAGGAGGGGACGAGCAGTACTTC
-	TRBJ2-7	TRBD1	TRBV11-2	CASSLSLGQGYEQYF	TGTGCCAGCAGCTTATCCCTCGGACAGGGCTACGAGCAGTACTTC
-	TRBJ1-1	-	TRBV7-2	CASSLRPSSVLNTEAFF	TGTGCCAGCAGCTTAAGGCCCTCGAGCGTGTTGAACACTGAAGCTTTCTTT
few	TRBJ2-3	TRBD1	TRBV29-1	CSVEGQGASTDTQYF	TGCAGCGTTGAAGGGCAGGGGGCGAGTACAGATACGCAGTATTTT
-	TRBJ1-5	TRBD1	TRBV30	CAWSFGTGANQPQHF	TGTGCCTGGAGTTTTGGGACAGGGGCAAATCAGCCCCAGCATTTT
medium-sized	TRBJ2-1	-	TRBV19	CASTRGRAPYNEQFF	TGTGCCAGTACCCGGGGCAGGGCGCCCTACAATGAGCAGTTCTTC
-	TRBJ1-1	-	TRBV5-1	CASSYPSEGHTEAFF	TGCGCCAGCAGCTATCCCTCCGAGGGGCACACTGAAGCTTTCTTT
-	TRBJ1-3	-	TRBV27	CASSLGPGRNTIYF	TGTGCCAGCAGTTTAGGGCCTGGGCGAAACACCATATATTTT
-	TRBJ1-1	-	TRBV6-1	CASSEGRTEAFF	TGTGCCAGCAGTGAAGGTAGGACTGAAGCTTTCTTT
-	TRBJ2-5	TRBD1	TRBV19	CASSMGTGGFETQYF	TGTGCCAGTAGTATGGGGACAGGGGGTTTTGAGACCCAGTACTTC
-	TRBJ2-5	-	TRBV5-1	CASAPAFGQQETQYF	TGCGCCAGCGCCCCCGCCTTCGGACAGCAAGAGACCCAGTACTTC
-	TRBJ1-1	-	TRBV19	CASSISQGFTEAFF	TGTGCCAGTAGTATCTCCCAGGGGTTCACTGAAGCTTTCTTT
-	TRBJ1-5	-	TRBV27	CASGTYSNQPQHF	TGTGCCAGCGGGACGTATAGCAATCAGCCCCAGCATTTT
-	TRBJ2-7	TRBD2	TRBV6-5	CASTGGSEQYF	TGTGCCAGCACGGGGGGTTCCGAGCAGTACTTC
-	TRBJ2-3	TRBD1	TRBV11-3	CASSSTGRSTDTQYF	TGTGCCAGCAGCTCGACAGGGCGGAGCACAGATACGCAGTATTTT
-	TRBJ2-1	-	TRBV9	CASSAGHREYNEQFF	TGTGCCAGCAGCGCCGGGCATCGGGAATACAATGAGCAGTTCTTC
-	TRBJ2-2	-	TRBV21-1	CASSKVPITGGYTGELFF	TGTGCCAGCAGCAAAGTACCCATTACGGGAGGATACACCGGGGAGCTGTTTTTT
-	TRBJ2-6	-	TRBV5-4	CASSPDGGEGSGANVLTF	TGTGCCAGCAGCCCGGACGGGGGAGAAGGGTCTGGGGCCAACGTCCTGACTTTC
-	TRBJ1-2	TRBD1	TRBV6-6	CASSYDRGGGYTF	TGTGCCAGCAGCTACGACAGGGGTGGGGGCTACACCTTC
-	TRBJ1-1	-	TRBV4-2	CASSQGRLEAFF	TGTGCCAGCAGCCAAGGCCGACTTGAAGCTTTCTTT
-	TRBJ2-3	-	TRBV21-1	CASSKRGTGSPDTQYF	TGTGCCAGCAGCAAACGAGGGACAGGGTCCCCAGATACGCAGTATTTT
-	TRBJ1-1	-	TRBV9	CASSVVETEAFF	TGTGCCAGCAGCGTAGTCGAGACTGAAGCTTTCTTT
-	TRBJ2-1	TRBD2	TRBV19	CASSIPGLVGTYNEQFF	TGTGCCAGTAGTATCCCGGGACTAGTCGGTACGTACAATGAGCAGTTCTTC
-	TRBJ2-1	-	TRBV4-1	CASSQGTNGVGEQFF	TGCGCCAGCAGCCAAGGGACTAACGGGGTTGGCGAGCAGTTCTTC
-	TRBJ1-2	-	TRBV5-5	CASSHVPYGYTF	TGTGCCAGCAGCCACGTCCCCTATGGCTACACCTTC
-	TRBJ2-7	TRBD2	TRBV4-2	CASSFSGSINEQYF	TGTGCCAGCAGCTTTAGCGGGAGTATAAACGAGCAGTACTTC
-	TRBJ1-1	-	TRBV27	CASKLGQSTEAFF	TGTGCCAGCAAACTAGGACAATCCACTGAAGCTTTCTTT
-	TRBJ2-5	TRBD2	TRBV7-9	CATRTTGLAREQYF	TGTGCCACCAGGACAACGGGACTAGCGAGAGAGCAGTACTTC
-	TRBJ2-1	-	TRBV7-9	CASSLASVPDEQFF	TGTGCCAGCAGCTTAGCGTCCGTCCCGGATGAGCAGTTCTTC
-	TRBJ2-1	-	TRBV6-6	CASSYTSNEQFF	TGTGCCAGCAGTTACACGAGCAATGAGCAGTTCTTC
-	TRBJ2-7	-	TRBV7-8	CASSFRGRVYEQYF	TGTGCCAGCAGCTTTAGGGGCAGAGTCTACGAGCAGTACTTC
-	TRBJ2-7	-	TRBV7-6	CASSLGGGGSYEQYF	TGTGCCAGCAGCTTAGGGGGAGGGGGCTCCTACGAGCAGTACTTC
once	TRBJ2-3	-	TRBV25-1	CASSETGLGGRTDTQYF	TGTGCCAGCAGTGAAACGGGGTTGGGGGGGCGTACAGATACGCAGTATTTT
-	TRBJ1-2	-	TRBV6-1	CASSEGYGIYTF	TGTGCCAGCAGTGAAGGGTACGGGATCTACACCTTC
-	TRBJ2-1	-	TRBV7-9	CASSPGDEQFF	TGTGCCAGCAGCCCCGGGGATGAGCAGTTCTTC
-	TRBJ1-1	-	TRBV5-6	CASSRLTGNTEAFF	TGTGCCAGCAGCCGCTTGACGGGGAACACTGAAGCTTTCTTT
-	TRBJ2-7	-	TRBV27	CASSHNRETYNYEQYF	TGTGCCAGCAGTCACAACAGGGAAACGTACAACTACGAGCAGTACTTC